This TCR beta chain was profiled in a study of blood T cells in healthy people across ages. Study findings and constraints: TCR beta diversity, measured per million T cells, fell in a roughly linear way with age. Those diversity estimates obtained from one million T cells were thought to be underestimates.

On this clonotype itself: What it binds is unknown.

This CDR3 has 17 amino acids. In germline, CDR1 is SNHLY, CDR2 FYNNEI. V shed 3 bases and J shed 6 bases, with 21 bases lying between them. Through a sample-barcoded 5' primer and a J-beta primer mix, a second PCR was run for 7 to 11 cycles. All cDNA molecules were each tagged by a template-switch adaptor with 12 random nucleotides. TCRdb itself ran the 5' RACE reads through MiXCR, one entry per CDR3 protein. The data show almost 1 million distinct CDR3 sequences, with 51% seen just once and about 20% held by the top ten. Sequenced: blood. This receptor was taken from a woman aged 55 to 70 in good health. The V call is TRBV2, the J call TRBJ2-1; either TRBD1 or TRBD2 may supply D (5 bases each). The CDR3 protein is CASSDSYGIRGANEQFF. CDR3 nucleotides: TGTGCCAGCAGTGACTCCTACGGGATTAGAGGGGCCAATGAGCAGTTCTTC.